A selection of T cell receptor beta chains follows, all from one sample in a study of blood T cell repertoires in COVID-19. Libraries were prepared by immunoSEQ multiplex PCR; TCRdb keeps only in-frame clonotypes and omits some of them. This table has some 70,000 clones, roughly 82% appearing once. The material sequenced was peripheral blood. The origin of the receptors is a man between 60 and 75 years old with acute or convalescent COVID-19. Both conserved end residues are part of each CDR3. A D gene is named only where the DNA matches it firmly. A row's size may be missing; if present it is once, few, many or a size class.

V gene: TRBV29-1; clone size: -; D gene: -; J gene: TRBJ1-1; CDR3 DNA: TGCAGCGTTGCTGGCAGGAAGAACACTGAAGCTTTCTTT; CDR3 protein: CSVAGRKNTEAFF
V gene: TRBV15; clone size: -; D gene: -; J gene: TRBJ2-4; CDR3 DNA: TGTGCCACCAGCAGAGAGCGGGGGACAGGAAGCCTGTACTTC; CDR3 protein: CATSRERGTGSLYF
V gene: TRBV30; clone size: -; D gene: TRBD1; J gene: TRBJ1-3; CDR3 DNA: TGTGCCTGGGGGACAGAAGGTAACACCATATATTTT; CDR3 protein: CAWGTEGNTIYF
V gene: TRBV19; clone size: -; D gene: -; J gene: TRBJ2-4; CDR3 DNA: TGTGCCAGTATTGGGGGGAAGGGAGCCATTCAGTACTTC; CDR3 protein: CASIGGKGAIQYF
V gene: TRBV30; clone size: -; D gene: -; J gene: TRBJ2-2; CDR3 DNA: TGTGCCTGGAGTGCAGGGTTCGGGGAGCTGTTTTTT; CDR3 protein: CAWSAGFGELFF
V gene: TRBV7-2; clone size: -; D gene: TRBD2; J gene: TRBJ2-7; CDR3 DNA: TGTGCCAGCAGCTTTGCTAGCGGGGGCTTCCTCGGCGAGCAGTACTTC; CDR3 protein: CASSFASGGFLGEQYF
V gene: TRBV4-1; clone size: -; D gene: -; J gene: TRBJ1-2; CDR3 DNA: TGCGCCAGCAGCCAAGATTTGGCCAGGGCGATGGGTGGCTACACCTTC; CDR3 protein: CASSQDLARAMGGYTF
V gene: TRBV6-6; clone size: -; D gene: -; J gene: TRBJ1-3; CDR3 DNA: TGTGCCAGCAGTCGATCCGGGACTTCTGGAAACACCATATATTTT; CDR3 protein: CASSRSGTSGNTIYF
V gene: TRBV12-3/TRBV12-4; clone size: -; D gene: -; J gene: TRBJ1-2; CDR3 DNA: TGTGCCAGCAGTTTAGGGGCGGGGTGGGGCTACACCTTC; CDR3 protein: CASSLGAGWGYTF
V gene: TRBV5-4; clone size: -; D gene: -; J gene: TRBJ1-1; CDR3 DNA: TGTGCCAGCAGCGTCCAGGGGTGGAGCACTGAAGCTTTCTTT; CDR3 protein: CASSVQGWSTEAFF
V gene: TRBV11-3; clone size: few; D gene: TRBD1; J gene: TRBJ1-1; CDR3 DNA: TGTGCCAGCAGGCCCCGCCGGACAGGGACCACTGAAGCTTTCTTT; CDR3 protein: CASRPRRTGTTEAFF
V gene: TRBV6-6; clone size: -; D gene: TRBD1; J gene: TRBJ2-2; CDR3 DNA: TGTGCCAGCAGGTCACCAGGGGGTGCGGGGGAGCTGTTTTTT; CDR3 protein: CASRSPGGAGELFF
V gene: TRBV19; clone size: few; D gene: TRBD1; J gene: TRBJ1-2; CDR3 DNA: TGTGCCAGTAGTCCTAGAGGGACAGGGGCGGGAAACTATGGCTACACCTTC; CDR3 protein: CASSPRGTGAGNYGYTF
V gene: TRBV15; clone size: -; D gene: -; J gene: TRBJ2-2; CDR3 DNA: TGTGCCACCAGCAGAGACGGTGCGGGCACCGGGGAGCTGTTTTTT; CDR3 protein: CATSRDGAGTGELFF
V gene: TRBV10-2; clone size: -; D gene: TRBD1; J gene: TRBJ1-5; CDR3 DNA: TGCGCCAGCAGTGACGGGACAGGGTTTCAGCCCCAGCATTTT; CDR3 protein: CASSDGTGFQPQHF
V gene: TRBV5-1; clone size: -; D gene: -; J gene: TRBJ1-1; CDR3 DNA: TGCGCCAGCAGCTTGGTAATCTCGGGTAACACTGAAGCTTTCTTT; CDR3 protein: CASSLVISGNTEAFF
V gene: TRBV7-2; clone size: -; D gene: -; J gene: TRBJ1-1; CDR3 DNA: TGTGCCAGCAGCTTTCGGGCAGGGTCCCGACTCACTGAAGCTTTCTTT; CDR3 protein: CASSFRAGSRLTEAFF
V gene: TRBV9; clone size: -; D gene: -; J gene: TRBJ2-1; CDR3 DNA: TGTGCCAGCAGCACATCCAGGGGTACTGAGCAGTTCTTC; CDR3 protein: CASSTSRGTEQFF
V gene: TRBV19; clone size: -; D gene: TRBD1; J gene: TRBJ1-2; CDR3 DNA: TGTGCCAGTAGGGGACAGATGGTCCATGGCTACACCTTC; CDR3 protein: CASRGQMVHGYTF
V gene: TRBV11-2; clone size: once; D gene: TRBD1; J gene: TRBJ2-1; CDR3 DNA: TGTGCCAGCAGCTTTGAGACAGGGGGCTCGAGCAATGAGCAGTTCTTC; CDR3 protein: CASSFETGGSSNEQFF
V gene: TRBV7-2; clone size: -; D gene: -; J gene: TRBJ2-5; CDR3 DNA: TGTGCCAGCAGCTTGGCGGGCGTCGCACAAGAGACCCAGTACTTC; CDR3 protein: CASSLAGVAQETQYF
V gene: TRBV7-9; clone size: -; D gene: TRBD2; J gene: TRBJ2-1; CDR3 DNA: TGTGCCAGCAGCAGTAGCGGGGGCCTCTACAATGAGCAGTTCTTC; CDR3 protein: CASSSSGGLYNEQFF